These 9 T cell receptor beta chains were all obtained from the same sample, sequenced in a study of OX40 agonist ivuxolimab in advanced cancers. Clones were sequenced by immunoSEQ multiplex PCR, and TCRdb holds only the in-frame ones, with some missing. The sample has about 60,000 clones, about 89% seen once. The material sequenced was CD4+ or CD8+ T cells sorted from blood, taken in a trial of the OX40 agonist ivuxolimab. These receptors came from an adult with an advanced solid tumor such as melanoma, head and neck, liver or kidney cancer.

This clone was recorded a few times. The chain uses TRBV15 and TRBJ2-3; perhaps TRBD2 as D (5 bases). Trimming pared 9 bases from V and 2 bases from J, leaving 15 bases between. CDR3 size: 14 residues. In germline, CDR1 is LNHNV, CDR2 YYDKDF (reference sequence). The CDR3 spells CATKRREPTDTQYF. DNA of the CDR3: TGTGCCACGAAGCGCCGGGAACCCACAGATACGCAGTATTTT.

The genes are TRBV21-1 and TRBJ1-5; the D call in the table, TRBD1, was not verified against the DNA. TRBV21-1 is termed a pseudogene. This CDR3 region has 17 residues. In DNA form, the CDR3 reads TGTGCCAGCAGCAAAGAAACGGGGACAGGGGGCGGTCAGCCCCAGCATTTT. Protein sequence: CASSKETGTGGGQPQHF.

J is TRBJ1-4 and V is TRBV28; 9 bases map to TRBD1. CDR1 MDHEN and CDR2 SYDVKM come from the germline V gene. CDR3 length: 15 residues. V was clipped by 6 bases and J by 5 bases; unmatched bases: 7. In nucleotides, the CDR3 is TGTGCCAGCAGACACCGGGACAGGGCGAATGAAAAACTGTTTTTT. It is translated as CASRHRDRANEKLFF.

The count of this clone is one. V gene TRBV6-9 combines with J gene TRBJ2-2; 9 nucleotides align to TRBD2. In germline, CDR1 is MNHGY, CDR2 SVAAGI. The CDR3 runs to 17 residues. The ends lost 9 bases at V and 7 bases at J; junction bases unmatched: 18. CDR3 DNA sequence: TGTGCCAGGGGCCCCGGAAGGTTTGCGGGAGGGGTCGGGGAGCTGTTTTTT. Translation: CARGPGRFAGGVGELFF.

The rearrangement links TRBV7-2 to TRBJ2-3; D unclear. The V gene lost 3 bases and the J gene lost 0 bases, with 1 base spanning the gap. The germline CDR1 and CDR2 sequences are SGHTA and FQGNSA. There are 12 residues in the CDR3. DNA of the CDR3: TGTGCCAGCAGCTTTAGCACAGATACGCAGTATTTT. Protein product: CASSFSTDTQYF.

The V gene is TRBV7-9, the J gene TRBJ2-2; D is unresolved. Germline lookup yields CDR1 SEHNR and CDR2 FQNEAQ (reference sequence). Trimming left V 1 base short and J 2 bases short, with 8 bases between. CDR3 length: 15 residues. The CDR3 loop is CASSLGFSNTGELFF. CDR3 nucleotides: TGTGCCAGCAGCTTAGGTTTTTCAAACACCGGGGAGCTGTTTTTT.

V usage is TRBV10-3 and J usage is TRBJ2-7; 8 bases map to TRBD1. With 0 bases clipped from V and 5 bases from J, the junction kept 6 bases outside the gene matches. This CDR3 comprises 15 residues. CDR1 and CDR2 (germline): ENHRY, SYGVKD. CDR3 in DNA: TGTGCCATCAGTGAGTCCTATAGACAGGGGAACGAGCAGTACTTC. Residues: CAISESYRQGNEQYF.

The chain is built from TRBV18 and TRBJ1-2, with 7 positions matching TRBD1. This CDR3 is 18 amino acids long. Germline assignment: CDR1 KGHSH and CDR2 LQKENI. Trimming removed 3 bases from V and 0 bases from J; junction bases left unmatched: 13. The CDR3 is CASSPWTGVSGANYGYTF. The CDR3 bases are TGTGCCAGCTCACCTTGGACAGGAGTTAGTGGGGCTAACTATGGCTACACCTTC. Looking up the rest from reference TRBV18 and TRBJ1-2 gives the full variable domain: NAGVMQNPRHLVRRRGQEARLRCSPMKGHSHVYWYRQLPEEGLKFMVYLQKENIIDESGMPKERFSAEFPKEGPSILRIQQVVRGDSAAYFCASSPWTGVSGANYGYTFGSGTRLTVV.

On this clone: Other nucleotide sequences from this sample produce the same CDR3. The rearrangement joins TRBV27 to TRBJ2-5, with 14 nucleotides matching TRBD2. Trimming took 4 bases from V and 5 from J; bases not matched to a gene: 6. CDR1 and CDR2 (germline): MNHEY, SMNVEV (reference sequence). The CDR3 runs to 16 residues. The CDR3 coding sequence is TGTGCCAGCAGTTCGACTAGCGGGAGGGCGTGGGAGACCCAGTACTTC. This codes for CASSSTSGRAWETQYF.